This TCR beta chain was identified in a study of cytomegalovirus exposure and HLA in healthy donors. PCR amplification relied on 60 Vbeta primers (plus 13 Jbeta primers). The table came from immunoSEQ multiplex PCR; TCRdb's copy has only in-frame clones and leaves some out. Among about 170,000 clones listed, about 76% were seen once. CDR3 size: 14 residues. Trimming left V 1 base short and J 6 bases short, with 13 bases between. Germline assignment: CDR1 SGHRS and CDR2 YFSETQ. The sequence derives from a female donor in good health and CMV-seronegative. The chain uses TRBV5-1 and TRBJ1-1; D is ambiguous. What was sequenced was PBMCs. This CDR3 reads CASSLTAGRAEAFF. The CDR3 DNA reads TGCGCCAGCAGCTTGACAGCGGGGAGGGCTGAAGCTTTCTTT.